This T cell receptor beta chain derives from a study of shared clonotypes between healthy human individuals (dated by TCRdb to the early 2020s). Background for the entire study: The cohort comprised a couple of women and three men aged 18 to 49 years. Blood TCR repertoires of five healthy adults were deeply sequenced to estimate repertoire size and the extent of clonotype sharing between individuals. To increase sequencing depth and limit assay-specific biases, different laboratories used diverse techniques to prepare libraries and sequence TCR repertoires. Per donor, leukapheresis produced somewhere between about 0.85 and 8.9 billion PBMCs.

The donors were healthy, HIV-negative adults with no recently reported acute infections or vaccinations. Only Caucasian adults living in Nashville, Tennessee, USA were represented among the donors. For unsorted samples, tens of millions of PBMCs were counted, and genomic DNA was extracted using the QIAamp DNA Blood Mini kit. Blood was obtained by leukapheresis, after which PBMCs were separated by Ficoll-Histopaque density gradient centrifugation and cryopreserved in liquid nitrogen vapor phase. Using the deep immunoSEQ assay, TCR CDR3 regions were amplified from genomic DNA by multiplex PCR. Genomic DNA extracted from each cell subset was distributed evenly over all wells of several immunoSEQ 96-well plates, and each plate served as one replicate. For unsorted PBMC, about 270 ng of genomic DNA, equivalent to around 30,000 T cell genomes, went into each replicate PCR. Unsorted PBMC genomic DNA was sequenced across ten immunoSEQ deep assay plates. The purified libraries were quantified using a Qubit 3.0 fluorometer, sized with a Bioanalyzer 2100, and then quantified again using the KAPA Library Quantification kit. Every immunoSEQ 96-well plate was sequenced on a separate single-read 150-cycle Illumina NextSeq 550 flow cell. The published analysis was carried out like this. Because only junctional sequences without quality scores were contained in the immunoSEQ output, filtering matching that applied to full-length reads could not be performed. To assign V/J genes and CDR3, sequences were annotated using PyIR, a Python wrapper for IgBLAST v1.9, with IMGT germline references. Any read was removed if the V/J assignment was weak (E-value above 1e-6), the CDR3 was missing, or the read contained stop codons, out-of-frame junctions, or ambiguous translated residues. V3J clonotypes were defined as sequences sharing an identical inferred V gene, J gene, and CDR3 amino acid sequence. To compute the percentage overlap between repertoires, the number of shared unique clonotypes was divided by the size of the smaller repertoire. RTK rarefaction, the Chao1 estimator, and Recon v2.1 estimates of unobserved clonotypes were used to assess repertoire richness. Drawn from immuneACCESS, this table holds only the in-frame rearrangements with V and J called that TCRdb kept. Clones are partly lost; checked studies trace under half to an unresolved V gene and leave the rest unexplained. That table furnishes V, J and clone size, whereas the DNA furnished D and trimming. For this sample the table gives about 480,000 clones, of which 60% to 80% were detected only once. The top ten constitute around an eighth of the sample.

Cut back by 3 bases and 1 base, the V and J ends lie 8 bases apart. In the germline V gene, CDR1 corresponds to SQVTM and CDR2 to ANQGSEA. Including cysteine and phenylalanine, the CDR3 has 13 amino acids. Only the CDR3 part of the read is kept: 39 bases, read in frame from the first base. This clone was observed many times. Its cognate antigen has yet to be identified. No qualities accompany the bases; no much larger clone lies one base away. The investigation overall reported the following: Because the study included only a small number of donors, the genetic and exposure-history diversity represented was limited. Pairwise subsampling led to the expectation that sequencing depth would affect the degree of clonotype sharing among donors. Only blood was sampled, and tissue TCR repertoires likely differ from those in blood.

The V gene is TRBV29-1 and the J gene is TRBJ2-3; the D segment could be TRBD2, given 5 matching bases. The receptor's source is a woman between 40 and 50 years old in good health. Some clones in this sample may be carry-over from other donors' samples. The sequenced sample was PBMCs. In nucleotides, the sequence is TGCAGCGTTGACCGGCGGGGCACAGATACGCAGTATTTT. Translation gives CSVDRRGTDTQYF.